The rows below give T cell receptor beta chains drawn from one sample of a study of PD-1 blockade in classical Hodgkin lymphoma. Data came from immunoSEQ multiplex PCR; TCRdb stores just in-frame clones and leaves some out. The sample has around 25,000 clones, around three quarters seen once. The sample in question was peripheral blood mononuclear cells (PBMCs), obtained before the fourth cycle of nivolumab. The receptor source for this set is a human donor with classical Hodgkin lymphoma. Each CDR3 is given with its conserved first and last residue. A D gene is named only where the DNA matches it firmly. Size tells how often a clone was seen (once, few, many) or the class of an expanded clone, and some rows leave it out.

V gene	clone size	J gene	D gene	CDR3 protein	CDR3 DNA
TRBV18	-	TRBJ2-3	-	CASSLQGADTQYF	TGTGCCAGCTCACTACAAGGAGCAGATACGCAGTATTTT
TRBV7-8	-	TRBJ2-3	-	CASSLGQSPTDTQYF	TGTGCCAGCAGCTTGGGACAAAGTCCCACAGATACGCAGTATTTT
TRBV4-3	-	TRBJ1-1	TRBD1	CASSQDMGQVGLLNTEAFF	TGCGCCAGCAGCCAAGATATGGGACAGGTTGGGCTGTTGAACACTGAAGCTTTCTTT
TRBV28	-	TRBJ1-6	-	CASATLESSYNSPLHF	TGTGCCAGCGCCACACTGGAGAGCTCCTATAATTCACCCCTCCACTTT
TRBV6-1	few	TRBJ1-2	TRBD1	CASSDGTGLYGYTF	TGTGCCAGCAGTGATGGGACAGGACTCTATGGCTACACCTTC
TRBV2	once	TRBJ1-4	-	CASSDTALREKLFF	TGTGCCAGCAGTGACACCGCCTTGCGTGAAAAACTGTTTTTT
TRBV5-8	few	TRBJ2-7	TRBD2	CASSFSGDPYEQYF	TGTGCCAGCAGCTTTAGCGGGGACCCCTACGAGCAGTACTTC
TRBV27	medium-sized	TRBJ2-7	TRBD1	CASSLSLGDREYEQYF	TGTGCCAGCAGTTTATCGCTCGGGGACAGGGAATACGAGCAGTACTTC
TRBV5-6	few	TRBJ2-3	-	CASSLEAGWGPDTQYF	TGTGCCAGCAGCTTGGAGGCGGGCTGGGGTCCGGATACGCAGTATTTT
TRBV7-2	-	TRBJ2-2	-	CASSLARNTGELFF	TGTGCCAGCAGCTTAGCGCGGAACACCGGGGAGCTGTTTTTT
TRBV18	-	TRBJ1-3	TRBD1	CASSAGGTGGNTIYF	TGTGCCAGCTCAGCGGGCGGGACAGGCGGAAACACCATATATTTT
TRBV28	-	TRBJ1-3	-	CASRKGFTRGGSGNTIYF	TGTGCCAGCAGAAAAGGCTTTACTAGGGGCGGGAGTGGAAACACCATATATTTT
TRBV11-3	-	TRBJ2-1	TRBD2	CASTCGAPGLAGVGNEQFF	TGTGCCAGCACCTGCGGGGCTCCGGGACTAGCGGGAGTGGGCAATGAGCAGTTCTTC
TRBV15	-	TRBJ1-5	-	CATSREIGPQHF	TGTGCCACCAGCAGAGAAATAGGGCCCCAGCATTTT
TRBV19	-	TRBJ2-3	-	CASRLQGKGTDTQYF	TGTGCCAGTAGGTTACAGGGAAAGGGCACAGATACGCAGTATTTT
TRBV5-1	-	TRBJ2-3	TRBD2	CASSFGTSGSTDTQYF	TGCGCCAGCAGCTTCGGGACTAGCGGGAGCACAGATACGCAGTATTTT
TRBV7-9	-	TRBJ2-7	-	CASSLTQGNEQYF	TGTGCCAGCAGCCTAACTCAGGGGAACGAGCAGTACTTC